These T cell receptor beta chains were read from a single sample in a study of T cell clonotyping in hematopoietic cell transplantation. Profiling relied on immunoSEQ multiplex PCR, and the TCRdb table lists in-frame clones only, not all of them. The sample has about 7,200 clones, around nine tenths seen once. The source material was PBMCs, sampled 30 days after allogeneic stem cell transplant. These receptors were collected from a female patient aged 50-65 years who had an allogeneic stem cell transplant from an unrelated donor, so the T cells may come from the graft donor. Some clones in this sample may be carry-over from other donors' samples. Both conserved end residues are trimmed from each CDR3. Each record gives: D gene, V gene, J gene, CDR3 protein. D genes are given only for firm matches.

>.|TRBV5-4|TRBJ1-1
ASSLGERTEAF
>.|TRBV25-1|TRBJ1-2
ASSRGNRNDGYT
>.|TRBV28|TRBJ2-1
ASSLLYEQF
>.|TRBV5-4|TRBJ2-3
ASSLEQLGTDTQY
>.|TRBV5-1|TRBJ1-5
ASSFESNQPQH
>.|TRBV6-5|TRBJ2-5
ASSSAFQGETQY
>.|TRBV19|TRBJ1-3
ASNSFHSGNTIY
>TRBD1|TRBV27|TRBJ1-5
ASREGTVGLLSNQPQH
>.|TRBV10-3|TRBJ1-1
AISESGGGAEAF
>.|TRBV19|TRBJ1-4
ASSPREYAILRLSEKLF
>TRBD2|TRBV30|TRBJ2-4
AWSRTSGRPLAKNIQY
>.|TRBV9|TRBJ1-1
ASSVVQGVDTEAF
>TRBD1|TRBV10-3|TRBJ2-2
AISQTGSNTGELF
>.|TRBV5-8|TRBJ1-5
ASGYGKQAQPQH
>.|TRBV5-8|TRBJ1-2
ASSYLTNYGYT
>.|TRBV29-1|TRBJ2-2
SVGPDTGELF
>.|TRBV11-3|TRBJ1-1
ASSLRNRDTEAF
>TRBD1|TRBV5-6|TRBJ2-2
ASSWPGGTGELF
>.|TRBV11-3|TRBJ1-1
ASGLGPVGYTEAF
>.|TRBV14|TRBJ2-5
ASSQAETQY
>.|TRBV4-2|TRBJ2-2
ASSREGGGASNTGELF
>TRBD1|TRBV5-6|TRBJ1-2
ASSFPGQGAKA
>.|TRBV5-1|TRBJ1-1
ASSLDVDRRAEAF
>.|TRBV28|TRBJ2-7
ASSSVGGIEQY
>.|TRBV30|TRBJ2-1
AWRNNEQF
>.|TRBV6-1|TRBJ1-1
ASSEVGENTEAF
>TRBD2|TRBV5-6|TRBJ2-1
ASTHQGLDKEEQF
>.|TRBV5-8|TRBJ2-7
ASRPRRGAYEQY
>.|TRBV2|TRBJ2-7
ATTVRSSYEQY
>.|TRBV30|TRBJ2-2
AWSGNGELF
>.|TRBV5-1|TRBJ1-2
ASSLEAGRERGYT
>.|TRBV30|TRBJ1-1
AWSVRRKASEAF
>.|TRBV5-4|TRBJ2-7
ASSLGGAQSYEQY
>TRBD1|TRBV25-1|TRBJ1-1
ASSQQGGVAAF
>.|TRBV7-9|TRBJ1-5
ASSSTRQGDGQPQH
>.|TRBV7-9|TRBJ1-5
ASSSFENQPQH
>.|TRBV18|TRBJ2-4
ASSPPVNLAKNIQY
>TRBD1|TRBV7-2|TRBJ2-7
ASSSSGTGGYEQY
>.|TRBV4-3|TRBJ2-1
ASSPDERYNEQF
>TRBD2|TRBV30|TRBJ2-1
AWAGTRLGEQF
>.|TRBV6-1|TRBJ1-5
ASKWSRSNQPQH
>.|TRBV15|TRBJ2-2
ATSPFGGAGELF
>.|TRBV4-3|TRBJ2-7
ASSQDAASSYEQY
>TRBD2|TRBV28|TRBJ2-7
ASSALAGGLDSYEQY
>TRBD1|TRBV11-2|TRBJ1-4
ASSVGNRGLTNEKLF
>.|TRBV10-2|TRBJ2-3
ASSPGGTDTQY
>.|TRBV2|TRBJ1-2
ASSERGRGGYT
>TRBD1|TRBV25-1|TRBJ1-1
ASRDPQGVEAF
>.|TRBV30|TRBJ1-5
AWSDSRDQPQH
>TRBD1|TRBV19|.
ASSISWQGARSEQY
>.|TRBV30|TRBJ1-1
AWSVWAEAF
>.|TRBV2|TRBJ1-4
ASSVKWGNEKLF
>.|TRBV2|TRBJ1-3
ASSAQGPGNTIY
>.|TRBV6-4|TRBJ2-2
ASSDSATGELF
>TRBD2|TRBV7-6|TRBJ2-1
ASSLEIAGYQF
>TRBD2|TRBV30|TRBJ2-1
AWIGGTSGRGMGEQF
>.|TRBV4-2|TRBJ1-5
ASSQETADQPQH
>.|TRBV9|TRBJ2-1
ASSVASLPRGNEQF